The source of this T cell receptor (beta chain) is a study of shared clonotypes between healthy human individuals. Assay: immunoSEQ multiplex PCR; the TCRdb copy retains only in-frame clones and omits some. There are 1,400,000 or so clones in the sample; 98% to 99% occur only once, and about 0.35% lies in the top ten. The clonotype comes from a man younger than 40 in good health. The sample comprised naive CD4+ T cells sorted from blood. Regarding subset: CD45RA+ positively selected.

CDR3 nucleotides: TGTGCCAGCAGCTTAACGCCGCTATCCTACGAGCAGTACTTC. Translated: CASSLTPLSYEQYF. The rearrangement joins TRBV5-6 to TRBJ2-7; D unclear. The CDR3 contains 14 residues. Germline V CDR1 and CDR2: SGHDT, YYEEEE. V gave up 2 bases and J gave up 1 base, with 10 bases separating them.